A selection of T cell receptor beta chains follows, all from one sample in a study of cytomegalovirus exposure and HLA in healthy donors. TCRdb's copy holds only in-frame clones and misses some; the assay was immunoSEQ multiplex PCR. The sample gives tens of thousands of clones, over 85% of which show up once; more than 1.2% is in the top ten. Sample: PBMCs. Receptors originate from a young man in good health and CMV-seropositive. Each CDR3 is given with its conserved first and last residue. Fields, in order: J gene, V gene, D gene, clone size, CDR3 DNA, CDR3 protein. A D gene is named only where the DNA matches it firmly. Expanded clones are given a class, and other clones once, few, many or no size at all.

>TRBJ1-2|TRBV9|-|-
TGTGCCAGCAGCCTCGGAAACGTGAGGGAAGGCTACACCTTC
CASSLGNVREGYTF
>TRBJ1-5|TRBV6-5|TRBD1|-
TGTGCCAGCAGTCCGACAGGGAGAGGACAGCCCCAGCATTTT
CASSPTGRGQPQHF
>TRBJ2-5|TRBV12-5|-|-
TGTGCTAGTGGTTTGGGTCAGGTGGCGGGGCTGGTTCCCCCAGAGACCCAGTACTTC
CASGLGQVAGLVPPETQYF
>TRBJ2-7|TRBV10-3|-|-
TGTGCCACCGGGGACTCAACGTCTTCCTACGAGCAGTACTTC
CATGDSTSSYEQYF
>TRBJ1-6|TRBV15|TRBD1|once
TGTGCCACCAGCAGGTCCGGGACAGCGAATTCACCCCTCCACTTT
CATSRSGTANSPLHF
>TRBJ1-1|TRBV6-1|-|-
TGTGCCAGCACAAGGGGCACTGAAGCTTTCTTT
CASTRGTEAFF
>TRBJ2-3|TRBV18|TRBD2|-
TGTGCCAGCTCACCGAGACTAGCGGGAGATACGCAGTATTTT
CASSPRLAGDTQYF
>TRBJ1-4|TRBV10-1|TRBD1|-
TGCGCCAGCAGTGCGACAGGGATTAATGAAAAACTGTTTTTT
CASSATGINEKLFF
>TRBJ2-3|TRBV5-4|TRBD1|-
TGTGCCAGCAGTCGGGGACAGGGGGCTACAGATACGCAGTATTTT
CASSRGQGATDTQYF
>TRBJ1-6|TRBV5-1|-|-
TGCGCCAGCAGCTTGGGCCCCAGTGGGATGGGGGGTTCACCCCTCCACTTT
CASSLGPSGMGGSPLHF
>TRBJ1-6|TRBV7-8|-|-
TGTGCCAGCAGCTTAGGGGGAGGCAATTCACCCCTCCACTTT
CASSLGGGNSPLHF
>TRBJ2-3|TRBV27|TRBD2|-
TGTGCCAGCAGTCCCCACCCCACTAGCGGGGGAGGGACAGATACGCAGTATTTT
CASSPHPTSGGGTDTQYF
>TRBJ1-2|TRBV2|-|-
TGTGCCAGCAGTGACGCGGGGATCTCGAATGGCTACACCTTC
CASSDAGISNGYTF
>TRBJ1-1|TRBV7-2|TRBD1|-
TGTGCCAGCAGGCCGGGACAGGGGTACACTGAAGCTTTCTTT
CASRPGQGYTEAFF
>TRBJ2-7|TRBV27|TRBD2|-
TGTGCCAGCAGTTTATCCACTTCCCTAAGCGGGAGCTCCTACGAGCAGTACTTC
CASSLSTSLSGSSYEQYF
>TRBJ2-5|TRBV15|-|-
TGTGCCACCAGCAGCTCTATCATAGGGGCCGGCTGGGAAGAGACCCAGTACTTC
CATSSSIIGAGWEETQYF
>TRBJ1-4|TRBV27|-|-
TGTGCCAGCAGTTTTGGGGCCCCAAAACTGTTTTTT
CASSFGAPKLFF
>TRBJ2-1|TRBV7-8|-|-
TGTGCCAGCAGCAACTCCAGGGTTTATGAGCAGTTCTTC
CASSNSRVYEQFF
>TRBJ2-5|TRBV28|-|-
TGTGCCATTCAAAAGGGGCTGGGCCTACAAGAGACCCAGTACTTC
CAIQKGLGLQETQYF
>TRBJ2-3|TRBV6-4|-|-
TGTGCCAGCAGTGACTCGGGAGAGGCAGATACGCAGTATTTT
CASSDSGEADTQYF
>TRBJ2-7|TRBV5-5|-|-
TGTGCCAGCAGCTTGCGGTTATACGAGCAGTACTTC
CASSLRLYEQYF
>TRBJ1-1|TRBV10-3|-|once
TGTGCCATCAGGGGATGGAGGGGGGGTGACACTGAAGCTTTCTTT
CAIRGWRGGDTEAFF
>TRBJ2-7|TRBV6-1|-|once
TGTGCCAGCAGTGACCGACAGAACGAGCAGTACTTC
CASSDRQNEQYF
>TRBJ2-7|TRBV28|-|-
TGTGCCAGCAGTCTCCGCGGCGCCCCACAGTACTTC
CASSLRGAPQYF
>TRBJ2-7|TRBV30|-|-
TGTGCCTGGAGTCCCGGGGACTACGAGCAGTACTTC
CAWSPGDYEQYF
>TRBJ2-2|TRBV6-4|-|-
TGTGCAGAACTCAGAGGGAGGGGGAGCACCGGGGAGCTGTTTTTT
CAELRGRGSTGELFF
>TRBJ2-5|TRBV30|-|-
TGTGCCTGGAGTGTGCCCCCGCGAGGGACCCAGTACTTC
CAWSVPPRGTQYF
>TRBJ2-3|TRBV27|-|few
TGTGCCAGCAGTTTATGGGGAGACACAGATACGCAGTATTTT
CASSLWGDTDTQYF
>TRBJ2-5|TRBV15|TRBD2|-
TGTGCCACCAGCAGGACTAGCTTGGAGACCCAGTACTTC
CATSRTSLETQYF
>TRBJ2-7|TRBV7-2|TRBD2|-
TGTGCCAGCAGCTTAAGAGGCAGCGGGAGTATCGCATACGAGCAGTACTTC
CASSLRGSGSIAYEQYF
>TRBJ1-2|TRBV4-1|TRBD1|-
TGCGCCAGCAGCCACCTGGACAGGGAAACACGGGGCTACACCTTC
CASSHLDRETRGYTF
>TRBJ2-1|TRBV9|-|-
TGTGCCAGCAGCCCCCAGCGGTCTTACAATGAGCAGTTCTTC
CASSPQRSYNEQFF
>TRBJ2-5|TRBV19|-|-
TGTGCCAGTAGTAGGACGGGAAGCCAAGAGACCCAGTACTTC
CASSRTGSQETQYF
>TRBJ2-7|TRBV6-1|-|-
TGTGCCAGCTGCCCCTCGGGGTACGAGCAGTACTTC
CASCPSGYEQYF
>TRBJ2-3|TRBV5-1|TRBD1|once
TGCGCCAGCAGCCCCGGACAGGGGGTAGATACGCAGTATTTT
CASSPGQGVDTQYF
>TRBJ1-4|TRBV5-1|-|-
TGCGCCAGCAGCTTGGGCAGTGCTAATGAAAAACTGTTTTTT
CASSLGSANEKLFF
>TRBJ2-7|TRBV7-3|TRBD1|-
TGTGCCAGCAGCCCGACCGGGACAGGAGGCTACGAGCAGTACTTC
CASSPTGTGGYEQYF
>TRBJ2-7|TRBV6-5|-|-
TGTGCCAGCAGTTACTCGAGCGAGAACTACGAGCAGTACTTC
CASSYSSENYEQYF
>TRBJ2-3|TRBV7-7|-|-
TGTGCCAGCAGTCTCAACGAAGCTAGCACAGATACGCAGTATTTT
CASSLNEASTDTQYF
>TRBJ2-3|TRBV9|TRBD1|-
TGTGCCAGCAGCGTTCCATATCTGGGTGGGACAGCCACAGATACGCAGTATTTT
CASSVPYLGGTATDTQYF
>TRBJ1-1|TRBV28|TRBD1|few
TGTGCCAGCAGTTCCACAGGGGGCAAGGGCACTGAAGCTTTCTTT
CASSSTGGKGTEAFF
>TRBJ1-4|TRBV13|TRBD1|-
TGTGCCAGCAGCTCGGGACAGGTAGACAATGAAAAACTGTTTTTT
CASSSGQVDNEKLFF
>TRBJ2-7|TRBV6-5|TRBD2|-
TGTGCCAGCAGCGGCCTGGGTAGCGGGATCAACGAGCAGTACTTC
CASSGLGSGINEQYF
>TRBJ2-7|TRBV6-1|TRBD2|-
TGTGCCAGCAGTGAAGAAGGGCTAGCGGGGAGGTACTTC
CASSEEGLAGRYF
>TRBJ2-1|TRBV19|TRBD2|-
TGTGCCAGTAGTATGGTACTAGCGGGGGGTTGGGGGAATGAGCAGTTCTTC
CASSMVLAGGWGNEQFF
>TRBJ1-2|TRBV5-4|-|-
TGTGCCAGCAGCTTGGCCGCTGGGGGCGGCTATGGCTACACCTTC
CASSLAAGGGYGYTF
>TRBJ2-5|TRBV6-4|-|-
TGTGCCAGCAGTTACAGGGTAGGAGAGACCCAGTACTTC
CASSYRVGETQYF
>TRBJ1-1|TRBV28|TRBD1|-
TGTGCCAGCAGTTCCCCGGACAGGGGTGGCACTGAAGCTTTCTTT
CASSSPDRGGTEAFF
>TRBJ2-3|TRBV16|TRBD2|-
TGTGCCAGCAGCCTCCTGACTAGCGGGGGGGCCGTGGCGCAGTATTTT
CASSLLTSGGAVAQYF
>TRBJ2-7|TRBV5-1|-|-
TGCGCCAGCAGCTCGGACTCCCCCTACGAGCAGTACTTC
CASSSDSPYEQYF
>TRBJ2-7|TRBV7-2|TRBD2|-
TGTGCCAGCAGCTCCCGTCCTGTGGGGCGGGAGGCCTACGAGCAGTACTTC
CASSSRPVGREAYEQYF
>TRBJ2-3|TRBV28|TRBD2|once
TGTGCCAGCAGCTCTAGCGGGGGTAGCACAGATACGCAGTATTTT
CASSSSGGSTDTQYF
>TRBJ2-5|TRBV28|-|-
TGTGCCAGCAGGTACACAGTCTGGACTGAAGAGACCCAGTACTTC
CASRYTVWTEETQYF
>TRBJ2-3|TRBV5-1|-|-
TGCGCCACAGCTTACGGGGGAGTAGGGACAGATACGCAGTATTTT
CATAYGGVGTDTQYF
>TRBJ2-1|TRBV7-8|-|-
TGTGCCAGCAGCTCCGGTTTATTGGGACTCCGGAAGTTTTACAATGAGCAGTTCTTC
CASSSGLLGLRKFYNEQFF